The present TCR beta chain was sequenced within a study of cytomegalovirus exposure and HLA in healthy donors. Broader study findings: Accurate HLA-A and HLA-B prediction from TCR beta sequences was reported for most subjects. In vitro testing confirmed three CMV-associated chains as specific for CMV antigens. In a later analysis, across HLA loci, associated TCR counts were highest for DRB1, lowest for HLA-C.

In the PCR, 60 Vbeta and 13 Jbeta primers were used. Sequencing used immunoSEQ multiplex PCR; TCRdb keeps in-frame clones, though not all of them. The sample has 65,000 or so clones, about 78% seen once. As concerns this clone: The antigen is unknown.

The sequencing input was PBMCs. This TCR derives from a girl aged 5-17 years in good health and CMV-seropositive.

CDR3 sequence (DNA): TGTGCCAGTAGTGGTCTGGGGGGAGAGACCCAGTACTTC. Translated, it gives CASSGLGGETQYF. The chain couples TRBV19 to TRBJ2-5; D may be TRBD2 (6 bases). Trimming pared 5 bases from V and 4 bases from J, leaving 11 bases between. This CDR3 has 13 amino acids. The V gene's germline CDR1 is LNHDA and CDR2 SQIVND (reference sequence). Full variable domain (outside the CDR3, taken from reference TRBV19 and TRBJ2-5): DGGITQSPKYLFRKEGQNVTLSCEQNLNHDAMYWYRQDPGQGLRLIYYSQIVNDFQKGDIAEGYSVSREKKESFPLTVTSAQKNPTAFYLCASSGLGGETQYFGPGTRLLVL.